Shown below are 30 T cell receptor beta chains from a single sample sequenced in a study of T cell responses to AZD1222 COVID-19 vaccine. Only in-frame clones appear in the TCRdb table, and some are missing; sequencing was by immunoSEQ multiplex PCR. The sample yields about 120,000 clones, around 90% seen once. The sequences come from peripheral blood, collected 28 days after the second AZD1222 dose. Receptors were obtained from an adult who received the AZD1222 COVID-19 vaccine.

The chain couples TRBV7-7 to TRBJ2-2, with D uncertain. Germline V lookup: CDR1 SSHAT, CDR2 FNYEAQ (reference sequence). Trimming pared 5 bases from V and 7 bases from J, leaving 20 bases between. This CDR3 comprises 16 residues. CDR3 loop: CASSPFRLLAGGELFF. In nucleotides, the CDR3 is TGTGCCAGCAGCCCTTTTAGACTCTTAGCTGGCGGGGAGCTGTTTTTT.

This clone showed up many times. The chain couples TRBV6-6 to TRBJ2-7, with 11 bases aligning to TRBD2. CDR1 MNHNY and CDR2 SVGAGI come from the germline V gene (reference sequence). J gave up 1 base and V 5 bases, and 10 bases lay outside the gene matches. The CDR3 loop spans 17 amino acids. CDR3 residues: CASSLRLAGRRSYEQYF. The CDR3 DNA follows: TGTGCCAGCAGTCTTCGACTAGCGGGGCGCCGATCCTACGAGCAGTACTTC.

The genes are TRBV18 and TRBJ1-2; no clear D gene. The V end was cut by 2 bases, the J end by 8 bases, with 15 bases between. Per the germline V gene, CDR1 is KGHSH and CDR2 is LQKENI. This CDR3 has 14 residues. The CDR3 coding sequence is TGTGCCAGCTCACCATCACATGACCTGGGAGGCTACACCTTC. Its protein product is CASSPSHDLGGYTF. The variable domain in full, with the rest retrieved from reference TRBV18 and TRBJ1-2, is NAGVMQNPRHLVRRRGQEARLRCSPMKGHSHVYWYRQLPEEGLKFMVYLQKENIIDESGMPKERFSAEFPKEGPSILRIQQVVRGDSAAYFCASSPSHDLGGYTFGSGTRLTVV.

The rearrangement joins TRBV5-1 to TRBJ2-7, with 10 bases fitting TRBD1. Germline V lookup: CDR1 SGHRS, CDR2 YFSETQ. This CDR3 has 15 residues. Trimming took 0 bases from V and 4 from J; bases not matched to a gene: 4. This CDR3 is CASSLGDRGGYEQYF. The CDR3 region has the DNA TGCGCCAGCAGCTTGGGGGACAGGGGTGGGTACGAGCAGTACTTC.

This sequence joins TRBV15 and TRBJ2-3; D not certain. Trimming shortened V by 0 bases and J by 2 bases, and 9 bases separated the two germline ends. The germline V gene has CDR1 LNHNV and CDR2 YYDKDF (reference sequence). The CDR3 contains 15 residues. CDR3 coding DNA: TGTGCCACCAGCAGAGATCTAAGGCTCACAGATACGCAGTATTTT. Translated: CATSRDLRLTDTQYF.

The chain combines TRBV7-9 with TRBJ2-2; 7 bases fit TRBD2. V was clipped by 0 bases and J by 1 base; unmatched bases: 5. Germline CDR1 reads SEHNR; CDR2 reads FQNEAQ (reference sequence). CDR3 size: 17 residues. The CDR3 nucleotides read TGTGCCAGCAGCTTAGCGTGGGGACTATTGAACACCGGGGAGCTGTTTTTT. As protein: CASSLAWGLLNTGELFF.

This chain joins TRBV29-1 and TRBJ1-2; D might be TRBD1 (6 bases). Per germline, CDR1 SQVTM and CDR2 ANQGSEA. V shed 4 bases and J shed 4 bases, with 19 bases lying between them. The length of the CDR3 is 15 residues. The CDR3 DNA follows: TGCAGCGTTGGGGGGGCTCTGGGCCTCTTCTATGGCTACACCTTC. It codes for CSVGGALGLFYGYTF.

This clone has only one observation. The chain recombines TRBV5-1 with TRBJ2-1, with TRBD2 identical over 10 bases. This CDR3 contains 16 residues. V trimming: 4 bases; J trimming: 1 base; junction bases outside the gene matches: 5. The germline CDR1 and CDR2 sequences are SGHRS and YFSETQ. The CDR3 DNA reads TGCGCCAGCAGCCCTTCTAGCGGGGGATCCTACAATGAGCAGTTCTTC. It codes for CASSPSSGGSYNEQFF.

The chain recombines TRBV19 with TRBJ2-2; 9 bases are a match to TRBD1. Germline V CDR1 and CDR2: LNHDA, SQIVND (reference sequence). The length of the CDR3 is 18 residues. The junction had 10 bases not matched to a gene; V was cut back by 3 bases and J by 2 bases. The CDR3 protein is CASSISGQGMFNTGELFF. In DNA, the CDR3 is TGTGCCAGTAGTATCTCGGGACAGGGTATGTTCAACACCGGGGAGCTGTTTTTT.

The chain has TRBV11-2 and TRBJ1-1; no reliable D call. Per the germline V gene, CDR1 is SGHAT and CDR2 is FQNNGV. The CDR3 loop spans 14 amino acids. V was trimmed by 4 bases and J by 3 bases, leaving 12 bases between them. CDR3 bases: TGTGCCAGCAGCTCCGGTGTATTGGACACTGAAGCTTTCTTT. It encodes CASSSGVLDTEAFF.

This clone was found a few times. V gene TRBV5-5 combines with J gene TRBJ1-5; a weak D match, TRBD1 (6 bases). Looked up from germline, CDR1 is SGHKS and CDR2 is YYEKEE (reference sequence). V lost 4 bases, J lost 5 bases, and 13 bases lay in between. This CDR3 comprises 14 residues. The CDR3 DNA reads as TGTGCCAGCAGCATCACAGGGAACGATCAGCCCCAGCATTTT. Its translation is CASSITGNDQPQHF.

The rearrangement links TRBV25-1 to TRBJ1-6; the D is unclear. The CDR3 spans 14 residues. The germline V gene encodes CDR1 MGHDK and CDR2 SYGVNS. Trimming took off 6 bases at V and 6 bases at J, with 12 bases between the two ends. CDR3 DNA sequence: TGTGCCAGCAGAAAACAGTGGACTAATTCACCCCTCCACTTT. Translated, it gives CASRKQWTNSPLHF. Variable domain in full (rest from reference TRBV25-1 and TRBJ1-6): EADIYQTPRYLVIGTGKKITLECSQTMGHDKMYWYQQDPGMELHLIHYSYGVNSTEKGDLSSESTVSRIRTEHFPLTLESARPSHTSQYLCASRKQWTNSPLHFGNGTRLTVT.

The chain has TRBV3-1 (or the pseudogene TRBV3-2) and TRBJ1-5, with D unresolved. The CDR3 length is 15 residues. Looked up from germline, CDR1 is LGHDT and CDR2 is YNNKEL (reference sequence). Trimming shortened V by 6 bases and J by 1 base, and 13 bases separated the two germline ends. The CDR3 DNA is TGTGCCAGCAGACCGGGTCCGGGGAGCAATCAGCCCCAGCATTTT. Its translation: CASRPGPGSNQPQHF.

The rearrangement links TRBV7-2 to TRBJ2-7; tentative D call: TRBD2 (5 bases). Deletions cut 1 base from V and 3 bases from J, with 16 bases between. From germline, CDR1 is SGHTA and CDR2 FQGNSA. The CDR3 loop spans 16 amino acids. The CDR3 sequence is CASSLEAGMKFYEQYF. Here the CDR3 DNA reads TGTGCCAGCAGCTTAGAGGCCGGGATGAAATTCTACGAGCAGTACTTC.

The chain has TRBV6-1 and TRBJ1-2, with 9 bases lining up with TRBD1. Germline CDR1 is MNHNS and CDR2 is SASEGT. V gave up 3 bases and J gave up 7 bases; unmatched junction bases: 12. CDR3 length: 16 amino acids. The chain's CDR3 is CASSDRSWDRVGGYTF. CDR3 sequence (DNA): TGTGCCAGCAGTGACCGCTCGTGGGACAGGGTTGGTGGCTACACCTTC.

The chain is built from TRBV19 and TRBJ2-1, with TRBD1 matching 8 bases. Trimming cost V 6 bases and J 10 bases; bases outside gene matches: 11. The germline V gene has CDR1 LNHDA and CDR2 SQIVND (reference sequence). The CDR3 runs 14 residues. Here the CDR3 reads CASSLDRESGEQFF. CDR3 DNA sequence: TGTGCCAGTAGCTTGGACAGGGAATCGGGCGAGCAGTTCTTC.

This clone appeared once. The rearrangement links TRBV24-1 to TRBJ2-5, with 7 bases lining up with TRBD2. V shed 9 bases, J shed 2 bases, and the junction held 2 bases outside the gene matches. The germline CDR1 and CDR2 sequences are KGHDR and SFDVKD. This CDR3 is built from 12 residues. The CDR3 loop is CATGEGQETQYF. The CDR3 nucleotides read TGTGCCACCGGGGAGGGGCAAGAGACCCAGTACTTC.

This clone came up once. This sequence joins TRBV29-1 and TRBJ1-1; D might be TRBD1 (5 bases). The germline V and J ends were trimmed by 4 bases and 4 bases, with 13 bases remaining between them. Germline loops: CDR1 SQVTM, CDR2 ANQGSEA. There are 13 residues in the CDR3. The CDR3 region has the DNA TGCAGCGTTGGAGGGGTACGGATCACTGAAGCTTTCTTT. This gives the protein CSVGGVRITEAFF.

V usage is TRBV29-1 and J usage is TRBJ1-2, with D tentatively TRBD1 (5 bases). The CDR3 extends over 12 amino acids. Trimming pared 6 bases from V and 4 bases from J, leaving 12 bases between. Germline assignment: CDR1 SQVTM and CDR2 ANQGSEA. The CDR3 DNA reads as TGCAGCGTGGACCAAGACAGCTATGGCTACACCTTC. This gives the protein CSVDQDSYGYTF. Filled out from reference TRBV29-1 and TRBJ1-2, the complete variable domain reads SAVISQKPSRDICQRGTSLTIQCQVDSQVTMMFWYRQQPGQSLTLIATANQGSEATYESGFVIDKFPISRPNLTFSTLTVSNMSPEDSSIYLCSVDQDSYGYTFGSGTRLTVV.

The chain couples TRBV4-3 to TRBJ1-4, with D possibly matching TRBD1 (6 bases). V lost 4 bases and J lost 3, with 9 bases in between. CDR1 is LGHNA, CDR2 YSLEER, per germline. This CDR3 is built from 14 residues. The CDR3 spells CASSPGDSNEKLFF. CDR3 bases: TGCGCCAGCAGCCCAGGGGATTCTAATGAAAAACTGTTTTTT.

The V gene is TRBV25-1, the J gene TRBJ2-3, with 9 bases that match TRBD1. The germline gives CDR1 MGHDK, CDR2 SYGVNS. Trimming at V came to 2 bases and at J to 10 bases, leaving 13 bases not matched to a gene. The CDR3 extends over 16 amino acids. In nucleotides, the CDR3 is TGTGCCAGCAGTGAACTGGGGGACAGGGTCCCGGCGGCGCAGTATTTT. Residues: CASSELGDRVPAAQYF.

The J gene is TRBJ1-1, the V gene TRBV6-1; 7 bases are a match to TRBD1. CDR1 is MNHNS and CDR2 is SASEGT in the germline V gene. J lost 10 bases, V lost 2 bases, and 7 bases had no gene match. The CDR3 runs to 13 residues. The CDR3 region has the DNA TGTGCCAGCAGTGAATTGGACACAGGGGTAGCTTTCTTT. Encoded protein: CASSELDTGVAFF.

The chain links TRBV18 to TRBJ1-5; D may be TRBD1 (6 bases). Germline V lookup: CDR1 KGHSH, CDR2 LQKENI. The CDR3 spans 16 residues. The V and J ends lost 3 bases and 5 bases respectively, with 17 bases between them. The CDR3 DNA is TGTGCCAGCTCACCCGGGGCAGGGGATTTTGATCAGCCCCAGCATTTT. Its translation: CASSPGAGDFDQPQHF. Full variable domain (rest looked up from reference TRBV18 and TRBJ1-5): NAGVMQNPRHLVRRRGQEARLRCSPMKGHSHVYWYRQLPEEGLKFMVYLQKENIIDESGMPKERFSAEFPKEGPSILRIQQVVRGDSAAYFCASSPGAGDFDQPQHFGDGTRLSIL.

This rearrangement joins TRBV24-1 to TRBJ2-3; D is undetermined. The CDR3 is made up of 12 amino acids. Trimming stripped 7 bases from V and 4 bases from J, with 8 bases between. CDR1 and CDR2 (germline): KGHDR, SFDVKD. The CDR3 DNA follows: TGTGCCACCAGAGGTGTGGCAGATACGCAGTATTTT. This gives the protein CATRGVADTQYF.

The chain has TRBV19 and TRBJ1-4; D remains ambiguous. This CDR3 region has 15 residues. With 5 bases removed from V and 5 bases from J, the gap between germline ends came to 15 bases. CDR1 is LNHDA, CDR2 SQIVND, per germline (reference sequence). CDR3 residues: CASSPGRGENEKLFF. The CDR3 coding sequence is TGTGCCAGTAGTCCCGGCAGAGGAGAGAATGAAAAACTGTTTTTT. The full variable domain, its missing parts supplied by reference TRBV19 and TRBJ1-4, is DGGITQSPKYLFRKEGQNVTLSCEQNLNHDAMYWYRQDPGQGLRLIYYSQIVNDFQKGDIAEGYSVSREKKESFPLTVTSAQKNPTAFYLCASSPGRGENEKLFFGSGTQLSVL.

The chain recombines TRBV7-3 with TRBJ2-2; D might be TRBD2 (6 bases). The germline V gene encodes CDR1 SGHTA and CDR2 FQGTGA. The CDR3 runs 16 residues. V lost 1 base, J lost 2 bases, and 11 bases lay in between. CDR3: CASSLSGEINTGELFF. CDR3 DNA sequence: TGTGCCAGCAGCTTAAGCGGGGAAATTAACACCGGGGAGCTGTTTTTT.

A single count supports this clone. The chain joins TRBV5-1 to TRBJ1-1, with a possible D match to TRBD1 (6 bases). In germline, CDR1 is SGHRS, CDR2 YFSETQ. V gave up 5 bases and J gave up 5 bases, with 13 bases separating them. The CDR3 length is 13 residues. The CDR3 DNA sequence: TGCGCCAGCAGTCATACTCAGGGGACTGAAGCTTTCTTT. Its translation: CASSHTQGTEAFF.

The CDR3 DNA is TGCGCCAGCAGCTTTTCTCCGCTTGGGGATGGTTATCGGCAGTTCTTC. The encoded protein is CASSFSPLGDGYRQFF. The genes are TRBV5-1 and TRBJ2-1; no reliable D call. Germline CDR1 SGHRS, CDR2 YFSETQ. This CDR3 comprises 16 residues. V lost 2 bases and J 12 bases, leaving 24 bases between the germline ends. Full variable domain (remainder filled in from reference TRBV5-1 and TRBJ2-1): KAGVTQTPRYLIKTRGQQVTLSCSPISGHRSVSWYQQTPGQGLQFLFEYFSETQRNKGNFPGRFSGRQFSNSRSEMNVSTLELGDSALYLCASSFSPLGDGYRQFFGPGTRLTVL.

J is TRBJ2-3 and V is TRBV6-6; tentatively, D is TRBD2 (5 bases). The germline V and J ends were trimmed by 2 bases and 1 base, with 10 bases remaining between them. Germline V gene lookup returns CDR1 MNHNY and CDR2 SVGAGI (reference sequence). CDR3 length equals 15 residues. Written as DNA, the CDR3 is TGTGCCAGCAGTTACCCCCGGCGGGGCACAGATACGCAGTATTTT. It yields the protein CASSYPRRGTDTQYF.

This chain links TRBV11-2 with TRBJ2-1; 7 bases line up with TRBD2. The CDR3 loop spans 17 amino acids. The V gene end was trimmed by 0 bases and the J gene end by 2 bases; junction bases not matched to a gene: 7. From germline, CDR1 is SGHAT and CDR2 FQNNGV. The chain's CDR3 is CASSLDPHSGTYNEQFF. Here the CDR3 DNA reads TGTGCCAGCAGCTTAGATCCCCACAGCGGGACCTACAATGAGCAGTTCTTC.